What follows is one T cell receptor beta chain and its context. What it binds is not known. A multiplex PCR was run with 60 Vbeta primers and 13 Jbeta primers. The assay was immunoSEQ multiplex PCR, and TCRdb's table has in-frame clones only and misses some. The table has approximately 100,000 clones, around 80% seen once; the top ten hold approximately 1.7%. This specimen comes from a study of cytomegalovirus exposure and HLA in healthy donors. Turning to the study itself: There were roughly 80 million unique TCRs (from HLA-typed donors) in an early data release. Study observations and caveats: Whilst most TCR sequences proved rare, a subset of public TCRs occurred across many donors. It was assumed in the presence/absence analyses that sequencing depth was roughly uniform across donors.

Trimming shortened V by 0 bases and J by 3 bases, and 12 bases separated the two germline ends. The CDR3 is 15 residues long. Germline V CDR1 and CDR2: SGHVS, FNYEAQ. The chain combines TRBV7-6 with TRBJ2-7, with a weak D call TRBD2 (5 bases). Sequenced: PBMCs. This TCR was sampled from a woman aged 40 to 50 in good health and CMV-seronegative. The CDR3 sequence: CASSLAQAERYEQYF. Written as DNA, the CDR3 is TGTGCCAGCAGCTTAGCGCAAGCGGAACGCTACGAGCAGTACTTC.